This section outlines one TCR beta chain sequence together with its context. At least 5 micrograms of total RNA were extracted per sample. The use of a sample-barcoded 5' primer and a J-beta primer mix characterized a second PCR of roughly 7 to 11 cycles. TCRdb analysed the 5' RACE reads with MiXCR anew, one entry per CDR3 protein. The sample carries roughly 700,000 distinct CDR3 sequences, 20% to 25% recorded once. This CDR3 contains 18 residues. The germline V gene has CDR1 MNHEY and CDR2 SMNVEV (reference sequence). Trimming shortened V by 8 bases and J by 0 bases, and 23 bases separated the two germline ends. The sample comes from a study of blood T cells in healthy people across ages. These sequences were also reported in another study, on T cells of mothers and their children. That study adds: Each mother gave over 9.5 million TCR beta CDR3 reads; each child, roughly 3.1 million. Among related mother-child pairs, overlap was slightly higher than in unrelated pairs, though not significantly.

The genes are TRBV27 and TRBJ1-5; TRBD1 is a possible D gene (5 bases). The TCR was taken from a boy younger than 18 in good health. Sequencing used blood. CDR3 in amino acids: CASGHLGTVIYSNQPQHF. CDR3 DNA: TGTGCCAGCGGCCACCTCGGGACGGTGATCTATAGCAATCAGCCCCAGCATTTT.